This passage covers 9 T cell receptor beta chains from one sample sequenced in a study of shared clonotypes between healthy human individuals. Repertoires were generated with immunoSEQ multiplex PCR, while TCRdb's copy carries only in-frame clones and drops some. The sample lists some 2,000,000 clones, more than 90% occurring once. The sequenced material came from naive CD4+ T cells sorted from blood. Subset indicated: CD45RA+ positively selected. The receptors originated from a man younger than 30 in good health.

This chain connects TRBV4-3 to TRBJ1-1; 7 nucleotides match TRBD1. V dropped 0 bases and J dropped 10; count of bases not matched to a gene: 14. CDR3 length equals 16 residues. Germline V gene data show CDR1 as LGHNA and CDR2 as YSLEER. For the CDR3, the DNA is TGCGCCAGCAGCCAAGATCTCTGGGCAGGGGGTATTTCAGCTTTCTTT. Protein sequence: CASSQDLWAGGISAFF.

The V call is TRBV25-1, the J call TRBJ1-1; weak D call: TRBD1 (5 bases). Germline V gene data show CDR1 as MGHDK and CDR2 as SYGVNS. The V gene lost 7 bases and the J gene lost 0 bases, with 9 bases spanning the gap. The CDR3 has 13 amino acids. The CDR3 here is CASKQGMNTEAFF. CDR3 DNA sequence: TGTGCCAGCAAGCAGGGTATGAACACTGAAGCTTTCTTT.

This clone came up once. This chain connects TRBV7-9 to TRBJ2-3, with a tentative D call TRBD2 (6 bases). Germline CDR1 SEHNR, CDR2 FQNEAQ (reference sequence). V dropped 4 bases and J dropped 2 bases, with 13 bases sitting between them. The length of the CDR3 is 15 residues. This CDR3 reads CASSSNSGLTDTQYF. The CDR3, as DNA: TGTGCCAGCAGCTCCAATAGCGGACTCACAGATACGCAGTATTTT.

The genes are TRBV30 and TRBJ2-7, with 7 bases matching TRBD1. The germline V gene has CDR1 GTSNPN and CDR2 SVGIG (reference sequence). V lost 8 bases, J lost 6 bases, and 10 bases stayed unmatched. This CDR3 spans 12 amino acids. The CDR3 loop is CARDSGRGEQYF. The CDR3 DNA reads TGTGCCCGGGACAGCGGCCGAGGCGAGCAGTACTTC. The whole variable domain, filled in from reference TRBV30 and TRBJ2-7, reads SQTIHQWPATLVQPVGSPLSLECTVEGTSNPNLYWYRQAAGRGLQLLFYSVGIGQISSEVPQNLSASRPQDRQFILSSKKLLLSDSGFYLCARDSGRGEQYFGPGTRLTVT.

The chain carries TRBV5-7 and TRBJ2-7; no reliable D call. TRBV5-7 is flagged as an ORF with uncertain function. Trimming removed 1 base at V and 0 bases at J, with 8 bases between. CDR3 size: 14 residues. The CDR3 DNA reads TGTGCCAGCAGCTTGACAGTGCTCTCCTACGAGCAGTACTTC. It encodes CASSLTVLSYEQYF.

The CDR3 bases are TGTGCCAGCAGTCCGACGAACTCTGGAAACACCATATATTTT. Protein: CASSPTNSGNTIYF. The V call is TRBV6-5, the J call TRBJ1-3; D remains unclear. The ends were cut back, 5 bases at V and 0 bases at J, with 8 bases in the middle. Germline V lookup: CDR1 MNHEY, CDR2 SVGAGI. The CDR3 extends over 14 amino acids.

This clone has only one observation. J is TRBJ2-5 and V is TRBV6-5; either TRBD1 or TRBD2 may fit D (5 bases each). The germline V gene has CDR1 MNHEY and CDR2 SVGAGI. The V end was cut by 0 bases, the J end by 5 bases, with 13 bases between. CDR3 length: 15 residues. The CDR3 nucleotides read TGTGCCAGCAGTTACTCGAACGGGGCTTGGGAGACCCAGTACTTC. This encodes CASSYSNGAWETQYF.

The chain recombines TRBV6-1 with TRBJ1-5, with D perhaps matching TRBD1 (5 bases). Trimming pared 1 base from V and 0 bases from J, leaving 22 bases between. This CDR3 has 20 residues. CDR1 MNHNS and CDR2 SASEGT come from the germline V gene. The CDR3 bases are TGTGCCAGCAGTGAAGTGAGTCTAGGGGTGGGGTCCCTTAGCAATCAGCCCCAGCATTTT. Translated, it gives CASSEVSLGVGSLSNQPQHF.

V and J are TRBV6-5 and TRBJ2-3; 8 positions agree with TRBD1. V lost 8 bases and J lost 3; bases outside the gene matches: 4. This CDR3 spans 13 amino acids. CDR1 is MNHEY and CDR2 is SVGAGI in the germline V gene. In nucleotides, the CDR3 is TGTGCCAGCCTAAACAGGGGGACAGATACGCAGTATTTT. Translated, it gives CASLNRGTDTQYF.